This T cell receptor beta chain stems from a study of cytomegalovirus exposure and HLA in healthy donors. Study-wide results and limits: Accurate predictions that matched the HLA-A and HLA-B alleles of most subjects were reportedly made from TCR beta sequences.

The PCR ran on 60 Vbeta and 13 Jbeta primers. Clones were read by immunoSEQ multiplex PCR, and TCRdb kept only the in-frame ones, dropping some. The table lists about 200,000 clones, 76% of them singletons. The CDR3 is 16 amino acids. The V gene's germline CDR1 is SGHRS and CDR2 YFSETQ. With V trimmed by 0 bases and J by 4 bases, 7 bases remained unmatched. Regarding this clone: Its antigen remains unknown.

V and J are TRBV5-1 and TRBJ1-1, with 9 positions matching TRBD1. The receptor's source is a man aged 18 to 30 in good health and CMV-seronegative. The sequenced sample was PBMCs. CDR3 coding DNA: TGCGCCAGCAGCTTGGAGACAGGGGGTTTTGGCACTGAAGCTTTCTTT. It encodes CASSLETGGFGTEAFF.